What follows are 32 T cell receptor beta chains derived from one specimen sequenced in a study of T cell responses to AZD1222 COVID-19 vaccine (dated by TCRdb to the early 2020s). The time point label corresponds to: about 28 days (+/-7) after the second vaccine dose. Library method: the immunoSEQ multiplex PCR assay. TCRdb took over this immuneACCESS table, retaining in-frame rearrangements with V and J assigned. Such tables are incomplete; in checked studies, under half of the missing clones stem from an unresolved V gene, and the remainder is unexplained. The sample has approximately 80,000 clones on record, around 85% of them singletons. The ten largest clones add up to 12% of the sample. Sequences were derived from peripheral blood, sampled 28 days after the second AZD1222 dose. These receptors came from an adult who received the AZD1222 COVID-19 vaccine.

The chain employs TRBV18 and TRBJ1-5, with unresolved D. CDR1 KGHSH and CDR2 LQKENI come from the germline V gene. V lost 0 bases and J 3 bases, leaving 6 bases between the germline ends. The CDR3 is 14 amino acids. The DNA of the CDR3 is TGTGCCAGCTCACCACCAGGGAACAATCAGCCCCAGCATTTT. Translated: CASSPPGNNQPQHF.

The chain carries TRBV4-2 and TRBJ2-3, with 8 bases that match TRBD2. Trimming at V came to 8 bases and at J to 5 bases, leaving 6 bases not matched to a gene. The V gene's germline CDR1 is LGHNA and CDR2 YNFKEQ. This CDR3 contains 13 residues. CDR3 in DNA: TGTGCCAGCCGGCGGGGGGAAGGAGATACGCAGTATTTT. Translating gives CASRRGEGDTQYF.

The J gene is TRBJ1-2, the V gene TRBV5-1; 7 bases match TRBD1. This CDR3 has 13 residues. The V gene's germline CDR1 is SGHRS and CDR2 YFSETQ. The ends lost 4 bases at V and 5 bases at J; junction bases unmatched: 5. Written as DNA, the CDR3 is TGCGCCAGCAGCCCCGGGACAGAATATGGCTACACCTTC. Translated: CASSPGTEYGYTF.

The chain carries TRBV10-3 and TRBJ2-3; D is perhaps TRBD2 (9 bases). The length of the CDR3 is 17 residues. Germline assignment: CDR1 ENHRY and CDR2 SYGVKD. V lost 7 bases, J lost 2 bases, and 22 bases lay in between. This CDR3 is CAIKGAGGTGPTDTQYF. The CDR3 bases are TGTGCCATCAAGGGTGCGGGAGGGACAGGACCCACAGATACGCAGTATTTT.

The chain joins TRBV11-2 to TRBJ2-1; perhaps TRBD2 as D (5 bases). The CDR3 length is 12 residues. CDR1 SGHAT and CDR2 FQNNGV come from the germline V gene. V lost 1 base and J 8 bases, leaving 6 bases between the germline ends. CDR3 bases: TGTGCCAGCAGCTTAGTGCGGGATGAGCAGTTCTTC. Protein sequence: CASSLVRDEQFF.

The CDR3 DNA sequence: TGTGCCAGCAGCCAAGATACTAGCGGGAGGGAGCAGTACTTC. This gives the protein CASSQDTSGREQYF. The chain uses TRBV14 and TRBJ2-7, with 12 bases identical to TRBD2. Germline lookup yields CDR1 SGHDN and CDR2 FVKESK. The CDR3 loop spans 14 amino acids. The V and J ends lost 0 bases and 7 bases, in that order; junction bases with no gene match: 1. The full variable domain, with the rest looked up from reference TRBV14 and TRBJ2-7, is EAGVTQFPSHSVIEKGQTVTLRCDPISGHDNLYWYRRVMGKEIKFLLHFVKESKQDESGMPNNRFLAERTGGTYSTLKVQPAELEDSGVYFCASSQDTSGREQYFGPGTRLTVT.

This rearrangement joins TRBV18 to TRBJ1-4, with D possibly matching TRBD1 (5 bases). Germline lookup yields CDR1 KGHSH and CDR2 LQKENI. V lost 3 bases, J lost 0 bases, and 14 bases lay in between. CDR3 size: 17 residues. The CDR3 is CASSPSGTVATNEKLFF. CDR3 in DNA: TGTGCCAGCTCACCGTCTGGGACGGTCGCAACTAATGAAAAACTGTTTTTT.

The chain joins TRBV30 to TRBJ1-6; D is ambiguous. The CDR3 is made up of 16 amino acids. CDR1 and CDR2 (germline): GTSNPN, SVGIG (reference sequence). The ends were cut back, 2 bases at V and 9 bases at J, with 20 bases in the middle. The CDR3 DNA is TGTGCCTGGAGTATCAACCTCAGTGTTTCGGGTTCACCCCTCCACTTT. It specifies CAWSINLSVSGSPLHF.

V usage is TRBV7-9 and J usage is TRBJ2-3; no firm D call. The CDR3 totals 13 residues. CDR1 is SEHNR, CDR2 FQNEAQ, per germline (reference sequence). The ends were cut back, 1 base at V and 4 bases at J, with 6 bases in the middle. CDR3 amino acids: CASSLGLSDTQYF. CDR3 coding DNA: TGTGCCAGCAGCTTAGGACTGTCAGATACGCAGTATTTT.

The chain recombines TRBV6-5 with TRBJ2-3; 10 nucleotides line up with TRBD2. The CDR3 consists of 14 residues. CDR1 MNHEY and CDR2 SVGAGI come from the germline V gene. Trimming at V came to 9 bases and at J to 5 bases, leaving 8 bases not matched to a gene. The CDR3, as DNA: TGTGCCAGTCACCTAGCGGGGGTGGTAGATACGCAGTATTTT. This encodes CASHLAGVVDTQYF.

V gene TRBV4-1 combines with J gene TRBJ2-7; TRBD2 agrees at 8 bases. Trimming cost V 3 bases and J 2 bases; bases outside gene matches: 12. The CDR3 loop spans 17 amino acids. Per germline, CDR1 MGHRA and CDR2 YSYEKL. The CDR3 nucleotides read TGCGCCAGCAGCCACAAAGGGGGAACTAGCGGAACCTACGAGCAGTACTTC. It specifies CASSHKGGTSGTYEQYF.

The CDR3 DNA reads as TGTGCCAGCAGCGAGTCGACGGCGTCGCCCCAGCATTTT. Translated: CASSESTASPQHF. V is TRBV11-3 and J is TRBJ1-5, with D unresolved. There are 13 residues in the CDR3. Trimming pared 5 bases from V and 9 bases from J, leaving 14 bases between. Per germline, CDR1 SGHNT and CDR2 YENEEA.

This sequence joins TRBV7-2 and TRBJ2-4; the D gene is possibly TRBD1 (6 bases). This CDR3 is built from 11 residues. In germline, CDR1 is SGHTA, CDR2 FQGNSA. Trimming removed 6 bases from V and 7 bases from J, with 7 bases in between. CDR3 nucleotides: TGTGCCAGCAGTACAGGGAACATTCAGTACTTC. Its protein is CASSTGNIQYF.

The chain links TRBV3-1 (or the pseudogene TRBV3-2) to TRBJ2-1; perhaps TRBD1 as D (5 bases). V lost 1 base to trimming and J lost 0 bases, with 16 bases between them. The CDR3 consists of 18 residues. Germline lookup yields CDR1 LGHDT and CDR2 YNNKEL (reference sequence). The CDR3 reads CASSQVFDSPSSYNEQFF. The CDR3 region has the DNA TGTGCCAGCAGCCAAGTTTTTGACAGCCCAAGCTCCTACAATGAGCAGTTCTTC.

The chain has TRBV28 and TRBJ2-5; 10 positions match TRBD1. The CDR3 sequence is 15 residues long. Germline assignment: CDR1 MDHEN and CDR2 SYDVKM. V trimming: 6 bases; J trimming: 4 bases; junction bases outside the gene matches: 8. In nucleotides, the CDR3 is TGTGCCAGCAGGGGTCAGGGACAGGGGTCAGAGACCCAGTACTTC. It encodes CASRGQGQGSETQYF.

The chain is built from TRBV12-5 and TRBJ1-6; D not resolved. V gave up 3 bases and J gave up 9 bases, with 12 bases separating them. The V gene's germline CDR1 is LGHNT and CDR2 FRNRAP. CDR3 size: 14 residues. CDR3 loop: CASGLSPWGSPLHF. The DNA of the CDR3 is TGTGCTAGTGGTTTAAGCCCTTGGGGTTCACCCCTCCACTTT.

The J gene is TRBJ1-1, the V gene TRBV24-1; the match to TRBD1 covers 7 bases. The J segment lost 1 base and the V segment lost 5 bases, leaving 6 bases of the junction unmatched. The germline gives CDR1 KGHDR, CDR2 SFDVKD. The CDR3 loop spans 15 amino acids. CDR3 loop: CATSATGTANTEAFF. The CDR3, as DNA: TGTGCCACCAGTGCAACCGGGACAGCGAACACTGAAGCTTTCTTT.

The gene calls are TRBV18 and TRBJ1-2; TRBD1 might be the D (5 bases). The V end lost 0 bases, the J end lost 8 bases, and 13 bases lay between the germline ends. Germline assignment: CDR1 KGHSH and CDR2 LQKENI. The CDR3 is made up of 14 amino acids. As DNA, the CDR3 is TGTGCCAGCTCACCACCGGGGGACCTCGGCGGCTACACCTTC. Its translation is CASSPPGDLGGYTF. The entire variable domain, with the rest obtained from reference TRBV18 and TRBJ1-2, is as follows: NAGVMQNPRHLVRRRGQEARLRCSPMKGHSHVYWYRQLPEEGLKFMVYLQKENIIDESGMPKERFSAEFPKEGPSILRIQQVVRGDSAAYFCASSPPGDLGGYTFGSGTRLTVV.

This sequence joins TRBV19 and TRBJ2-2; 9 bases are shared with TRBD2. This CDR3 has 16 amino acids. V was pared by 7 bases and J by 1 base, with 7 bases of the junction left unmatched. Germline V lookup: CDR1 LNHDA, CDR2 SQIVND (reference sequence). This chain's CDR3 is CASTGLAGLNTGELFF. The CDR3 DNA sequence: TGTGCCAGTACGGGCCTAGCGGGATTGAACACCGGGGAGCTGTTTTTT. Filled out from reference TRBV19 and TRBJ2-2, the complete variable domain reads DGGITQSPKYLFRKEGQNVTLSCEQNLNHDAMYWYRQDPGQGLRLIYYSQIVNDFQKGDIAEGYSVSREKKESFPLTVTSAQKNPTAFYLCASTGLAGLNTGELFFGEGSRLTVL.

CDR3 bases: TGTGCCAGCAGCTTAAGCGGGTTGAACACTGAAGCTTTCTTT. Protein sequence: CASSLSGLNTEAFF. The rearrangement links TRBV7-2 to TRBJ1-1; no reliable D call. The CDR3 sequence is 14 residues long. Trimming left V 2 bases short and J 0 bases short, with 7 bases between. Germline CDR1 SGHTA, CDR2 FQGNSA.

V usage is TRBV7-8 and J usage is TRBJ1-2, with 7 bases fitting TRBD1. After removal of 5 bases from V and 7 bases from J, the junction contained 4 bases not matched to a gene. This CDR3 contains 12 residues. The germline gives CDR1 SGHVS, CDR2 FQNEAQ. The CDR3 sequence is CASSTYRGGYTF. Here the CDR3 DNA reads TGTGCCAGCAGCACATACAGGGGTGGCTACACCTTC.

The J gene is TRBJ1-6, the V gene TRBV11-3; no clear D. Trimming stripped 5 bases from V and 7 bases from J, with 15 bases between. Germline CDR1 and CDR2: SGHNT and YENEEA. This CDR3 contains 15 residues. In nucleotides, the CDR3 is TGTGCCAGCAGCACCGGGAGGGTTCGGAATTCACCCCTCCACTTT. It encodes CASSTGRVRNSPLHF.

The gene calls are TRBV27 and TRBJ1-5, with a weak D call TRBD1 (5 bases). The germline CDR1 and CDR2 sequences are MNHEY and SMNVEV (reference sequence). The CDR3 loop spans 16 amino acids. V was trimmed by 4 bases and J by 4 bases, leaving 17 bases between them. The CDR3 coding sequence is TGTGCCAGCAGTTCGTTTTCCGGGACTTTTAATCAGCCCCAGCATTTT. It specifies CASSSFSGTFNQPQHF.

V and J are TRBV6-2 or TRBV6-3 and TRBJ1-5, with no clear D. Trimming removed 2 bases at V and 6 bases at J, with 11 bases between. Germline assignment: CDR1 MNHEY and CDR2 SVGEGT. This CDR3 has 14 amino acids. CDR3 DNA: TGTGCCAGCAGTTACAACCTTTGGGCTCAGCCCCAGCATTTT. Amino acids: CASSYNLWAQPQHF.

V is TRBV27 and J is TRBJ1-6; a possible D gene is TRBD1 (6 bases). The germline V gene has CDR1 MNHEY and CDR2 SMNVEV (reference sequence). Trimming removed 3 bases from V and 3 bases from J, with 21 bases in between. The CDR3 length is 19 residues. The CDR3 loop reads CASSLQRYLGGSYNSPLHF. Here the CDR3 DNA reads TGTGCCAGCAGTTTGCAGAGGTACCTAGGGGGAAGCTATAATTCACCCCTCCACTTT.

In its sample, this clone was seen a few times. This chain links TRBV13 with TRBJ2-7; a possible D gene is TRBD1 (6 bases). Germline V gene lookup returns CDR1 PRHDT and CDR2 FYEKMQ (reference sequence). The V end lost 4 bases, the J end lost 1 base, and 14 bases lay between the germline ends. The CDR3 is 15 residues long. Here the CDR3 DNA reads TGTGCCAGCAGCTATAGGGGGACGGCGTCCTACGAGCAGTACTTC. Its translation is CASSYRGTASYEQYF.

The chain links TRBV6-2 or TRBV6-3 to TRBJ2-5, with D uncertain. The V end lost 5 bases, the J end lost 5 bases, and 6 bases lay between the germline ends. CDR1 and CDR2 (germline): MNHEY, SVGEGT. The CDR3 runs to 11 residues. The CDR3 bases are TGTGCCAGCAGTATAAAGGAGACCCAGTACTTC. It is translated as CASSIKETQYF.

V and J are TRBV7-9 and TRBJ2-5; TRBD1 agrees at 12 bases. J was trimmed by 4 bases and V by 4 bases; bases with no gene match: 7. CDR1 is SEHNR and CDR2 is FQNEAQ in the germline V gene (reference sequence). The CDR3 length is 16 residues. CDR3 coding DNA: TGTGCCAGCAGCTCCACCGGGACAGGGGGCGCAGAGACCCAGTACTTC. Amino acids: CASSSTGTGGAETQYF.

The chain has TRBV5-1 and TRBJ1-6; 12 bases are shared with TRBD1. Germline-derived CDR1 and CDR2 are SGHRS and YFSETQ. CDR3 size: 17 residues. V lost 2 bases, J lost 10 bases, and 10 bases stayed unmatched. The CDR3 spells CASSLSGTGGLHSPLHF. CDR3 in DNA: TGCGCCAGCAGCTTATCCGGGACAGGGGGCTTACACTCACCCCTCCACTTT.

This chain links TRBV6-6 with TRBJ2-3; TRBD2 is a possible D gene (6 bases). The CDR3 contains 13 residues. The germline CDR1 and CDR2 sequences are MNHNY and SVGAGI (reference sequence). The germline V and J ends were trimmed by 2 bases and 4 bases, with 7 bases remaining between them. The CDR3 here is CASSYLASDTQYF. In nucleotides, the CDR3 is TGTGCCAGCAGTTACCTAGCGTCAGATACGCAGTATTTT.

V usage is TRBV27 and J usage is TRBJ1-1; 7 positions match TRBD1. CDR1 is MNHEY, CDR2 SMNVEV, per germline (reference sequence). This CDR3 has 14 amino acids. The trim removed 6 bases at V and 10 bases at J, leaving 14 bases unmatched. As DNA, the CDR3 is TGTGCCAGCAGCCAAGTTACAGGGGTGGGTAGAGCTTTCTTT. This encodes CASSQVTGVGRAFF.

V and J are TRBV4-3 and TRBJ1-1, with D possibly being TRBD1 (5 bases). Trimming stripped 0 bases from V and 7 bases from J, with 15 bases between. This CDR3 has 15 amino acids. The V gene's germline CDR1 is LGHNA and CDR2 YSLEER. The CDR3 region is CASSQDWVGGDEAFF. CDR3 bases: TGCGCCAGCAGCCAAGATTGGGTGGGGGGAGATGAAGCTTTCTTT.